This T cell receptor (beta chain) was sequenced during a study of blood T cells in healthy people across ages. Using a J-beta primer mix together with a sample-barcoded 5' primer, a second PCR was run for roughly 7 to 11 cycles. A template-switch adaptor that had 12 random nucleotides put a tag on each cDNA molecule. Each CDR3 protein is one row after TCRdb ran MiXCR on the 5' RACE reads. The sample lists 650,000 to 800,000 distinct CDR3 sequences, roughly 44% occurring once. The sample providers were healthy Caucasian people from Russia, aged about 6 to 100. The germline gives CDR1 DFQATT, CDR2 SNEGSKA (reference sequence). V was cut by 0 bases and J by 5 bases, with 12 bases left in between. This CDR3 region has 14 residues. The study's findings and limits: The long-lived group displayed more naive CD4+ cells, plus higher diversity, than the aged donors did.

This clonotype showed up just a few times. Its cognate antigen is unknown. The source is a man in his 60s in good health. Input material: blood. The gene calls are TRBV20-1 and TRBJ2-3; the D is unclear. The CDR3 is CSARDVEAGDTQYF. The CDR3 bases are TGCAGTGCTAGAGACGTTGAGGCTGGAGATACGCAGTATTTT.